A single T cell receptor beta chain is shown here with its context. Its specificity is not known. V lost 5 bases to trimming and J lost 4 bases; unmatched junction nucleotides: 19. Germline values: CDR1 MNHEY, CDR2 SMNVEV (reference sequence). The CDR3 totals 18 residues. These data belong to a study of identifying expanded T cells in peripheral blood. Study findings and constraints: Clone count variance between roughly two-week samples rose with total template count.

Assay used: immunoSEQ multiplex PCR; TCRdb lists only in-frame clones, some missing. The table records approximately 85,000 clones, 88% of them present only once. No infections or other immune events were documented during collection. The clonotype comes from a person aged 18 to 70 in good health. This chain connects TRBV27 to TRBJ1-2, with 7 bases that match TRBD1. Sequenced material: blood. The CDR3 loop reads CASSIRSGQLDITYGYTF. Written as DNA, the CDR3 is TGTGCCAGCAGTATCCGGTCGGGACAGCTAGACATTACCTATGGCTACACCTTC.